This passage covers 21 T cell receptor beta chains from one sample sequenced in a study of blood T cell repertoires in COVID-19. TCRdb keeps only in-frame clones here, not all; method: immunoSEQ multiplex PCR. The sample includes about 73,000 clones, around 80% seen only once; the top ten take more than 2.5%. Sequencing was carried out using peripheral blood. These receptors originate from a man older than 75 with active or convalescent COVID-19.

The J gene is TRBJ2-7, the V gene TRBV6-2 or TRBV6-3, with D possibly matching TRBD2 (5 bases). Germline values: CDR1 MNHEY, CDR2 SVGEGT. This CDR3 is built from 12 residues. With 4 bases removed from V and 6 bases from J, the gap between germline ends came to 10 bases. The CDR3 bases are TGTGCCAGCAGTTTTACTGGGAGCGAGCAGTACTTC. It yields the protein CASSFTGSEQYF.

The rearrangement uses TRBV7-9 and TRBJ2-5, with a weak D call TRBD2 (5 bases). V was trimmed by 0 bases and J by 5 bases, leaving 13 bases between them. Germline lookup yields CDR1 SEHNR and CDR2 FQNEAQ (reference sequence). The CDR3 length is 15 residues. CDR3 DNA sequence: TGTGCCAGCAGCTTAGCGTTCCGGGGATGGGAGACCCAGTACTTC. Amino acids: CASSLAFRGWETQYF.

This clone was recorded a few times. The chain employs TRBV28 and TRBJ1-5; 9 positions agree with TRBD1. CDR1 is MDHEN, CDR2 SYDVKM, per germline. The junction had 15 bases not matched to a gene; V was cut back by 6 bases and J by 6 bases. The length of the CDR3 is 17 residues. CDR3 region: CASRDRGWREGGQPQHF. The CDR3 bases are TGTGCCAGCAGGGACAGGGGCTGGAGAGAAGGGGGTCAGCCCCAGCATTTT.

The genes are TRBV3-1 (or the pseudogene TRBV3-2) and TRBJ2-7; D is unclear. Germline CDR1 LGHDT, CDR2 YNNKEL (reference sequence). The CDR3 is 12 amino acids. Trimming shortened V by 0 bases and J by 8 bases, and 8 bases separated the two germline ends. The DNA for the CDR3 is TGTGCCAGCAGCCAAGATCTTGTTAAGCAGTACTTC. It specifies CASSQDLVKQYF.

Details on this clone: Sequence at one end of the junction differs from germline and may be a read error. The chain employs TRBV27 and TRBJ2-7; TRBD1 aligns across 9 bases. Per germline, CDR1 MNHEY and CDR2 SMNVEV (reference sequence). The CDR3 length is 17 residues. The CDR3 coding sequence is TGTGCCAGCAGTTTTGTTCTCCGGGACAGGGAAAGAGCTTCCCTGAACTTC. Protein: CASSFVLRDRERASLNF.

Only one count was recorded for this clone. This sequence joins TRBV11-2 and TRBJ1-1, with no clear D. Germline loops: CDR1 SGHAT, CDR2 FQNNGV. The CDR3 loop spans 12 amino acids. Deletions cut 1 base from V and 5 bases from J, with 5 bases between. CDR3 in DNA: TGTGCCAGCAGCTTAGGCCAGACTGAAGCTTTCTTT. This encodes CASSLGQTEAFF.

The chain carries TRBV28 and TRBJ1-2; 10 bases map to TRBD1. V lost 5 bases and J lost 7; bases outside the gene matches: 4. From germline, CDR1 is MDHEN and CDR2 SYDVKM. CDR3 length: 13 residues. CDR3: CASSRQGALGYTF. The DNA of the CDR3 is TGTGCCAGCAGTCGACAGGGGGCGCTTGGCTACACCTTC.

J is TRBJ2-7 and V is TRBV5-1, with D possibly TRBD1 on 6 matching bases. Germline-derived CDR1 and CDR2 are SGHRS and YFSETQ. CDR3 length: 14 residues. Trimming removed 7 bases from V and 3 bases from J, with 17 bases in between. CDR3 sequence reads: CASSEMTGFYEQYF. DNA of the CDR3: TGCGCCAGCTCAGAAATGACAGGCTTCTACGAGCAGTACTTC.

This chain joins TRBV7-2 and TRBJ2-5, with 7 bases that match TRBD2. With V trimmed by 6 bases and J by 3 bases, 10 bases remained unmatched. This CDR3 has 15 residues. The germline V gene encodes CDR1 SGHTA and CDR2 FQGNSA. The CDR3 loop is CASRPTRGREETQYF. DNA for the CDR3: TGTGCCAGCAGACCGACACGAGGGAGGGAAGAGACCCAGTACTTC.

The rearrangement joins TRBV10-3 to TRBJ1-3; no clear D. The CDR3 spans 14 residues. Germline assignment: CDR1 ENHRY and CDR2 SYGVKD. Trimming removed 7 bases from V and 3 bases from J, with 13 bases in between. For the CDR3, the DNA is TGTGCCATCATGGAGGAGAAGGGTGGAAACACCATATATTTT. Translation gives CAIMEEKGGNTIYF.

The V and J genes are TRBV12-3 or TRBV12-4 and TRBJ1-1; D is undetermined. The V and J ends lost 3 bases and 5 bases respectively, with 10 bases between them. The CDR3 loop spans 13 amino acids. CDR3 in DNA: TGTGCCAGCAGTTTTTACGGTGGTACTGAAGCTTTCTTT. Translation: CASSFYGGTEAFF.

This chain links TRBV27 with TRBJ2-3; a weak D match, TRBD2 (6 bases). CDR1 and CDR2 (germline): MNHEY, SMNVEV (reference sequence). The CDR3 is 13 amino acids. The ends were cut back, 3 bases at V and 5 bases at J, with 9 bases in the middle. The CDR3 reads CASSLLARDTQYF. CDR3 sequence (DNA): TGTGCCAGCAGTTTGCTAGCGCGAGATACGCAGTATTTT.

The J gene is TRBJ1-3, the V gene TRBV3-1 (or the pseudogene TRBV3-2); the D is unclear. There are 13 residues in the CDR3. Germline V gene lookup returns CDR1 LGHDT and CDR2 YNNKEL (reference sequence). Deletions cut 2 bases from V and 4 bases from J, with 6 bases between. The CDR3 bases are TGTGCCAGCAGCCAAACAAGAGGAAACACCATATATTTT. Protein product: CASSQTRGNTIYF.

V gene TRBV7-9 combines with J gene TRBJ2-5; a possible D gene is TRBD1 (6 bases). CDR1 is SEHNR and CDR2 is FQNEAQ in the germline V gene (reference sequence). Trimming removed 5 bases at V and 9 bases at J, with 19 bases between. This CDR3 region has 14 residues. The CDR3: CASSPGTRNLAQYF. Here the CDR3 DNA reads TGTGCCAGCAGCCCCGGGACACGGAACTTGGCCCAGTACTTC.

As concerns this clone: One end of the junction fails to match germline, which may point to a read error. This chain connects TRBV3-1 (or the pseudogene TRBV3-2) to TRBJ1-1; TRBD1 is a possible D gene (5 bases). Germline loops: CDR1 LGHDT, CDR2 YNNKEL (reference sequence). The CDR3 extends over 14 amino acids. In DNA, the CDR3 is TGTGCCAGCAGCTTAGGGGCGGTAAACAGTGAAGCTTTCTTT. Translation: CASSLGAVNSEAFF.

The rearrangement joins TRBV15 to TRBJ2-1; 10 bases align to TRBD2. J was trimmed by 5 bases and V by 1 base; bases with no gene match: 2. Germline values: CDR1 LNHNV, CDR2 YYDKDF (reference sequence). CDR3 length: 15 amino acids. CDR3 in amino acids: CATSRGLAGDNEQFF. In nucleotides, the CDR3 is TGTGCCACCAGCAGAGGGCTAGCGGGAGACAATGAGCAGTTCTTC.

This chain uses TRBV19 with TRBJ1-5; 10 nucleotides align to TRBD1. J gave up 2 bases and V 1 base, and 8 bases lay outside the gene matches. The germline V gene has CDR1 LNHDA and CDR2 SQIVND (reference sequence). The CDR3 consists of 18 residues. DNA of the CDR3: TGTGCCAGTAGTATAGCTCCTTCCGGGACAGGGGGCAATCAGCCCCAGCATTTT. Translation: CASSIAPSGTGGNQPQHF.

The V and J genes are TRBV5-8 and TRBJ2-6; 9 nucleotides line up with TRBD1. Germline V gene lookup returns CDR1 SGHTS and CDR2 YDEGEE. With V trimmed by 3 bases and J by 0 bases, 7 bases remained unmatched. This CDR3 spans 18 amino acids. CDR3 sequence: CASSSRQGGISGANVLTF. DNA of the CDR3: TGTGCCAGCAGCTCACGACAGGGGGGTATCTCTGGGGCCAACGTCCTGACTTTC.

About this clone itself: The junction departs from germline at one end; a sequencing error may be responsible. The rearrangement joins TRBV6-1 to TRBJ2-1; the D is unclear. Germline CDR1 and CDR2: MNHNS and SASEGT. CDR3 length equals 14 residues. CDR3 region: CASIEPHSYNEQFF. The CDR3 DNA is TGTGCCAGCATTGAACCCCACTCCTACAATGAGCAGTTCTTC.

This rearrangement joins TRBV6-5 to TRBJ2-3; 7 bases map to TRBD1. Germline trimming cut 7 bases from V and 0 bases from J; bases unmatched to any gene: 4. CDR1 MNHEY and CDR2 SVGAGI come from the germline V gene. The CDR3 length is 14 residues. The CDR3 loop is CASIPGQSTDTQYF. The CDR3 DNA sequence: TGTGCCAGCATCCCGGGACAGAGCACAGATACGCAGTATTTT.

This clone was observed a handful of times. This sequence joins TRBV6-5 and TRBJ1-2; D is perhaps TRBD1 (5 bases). The V end lost 5 bases, the J end lost 8 bases, and 15 bases lay between the germline ends. The CDR3 consists of 13 residues. Germline lookup yields CDR1 MNHEY and CDR2 SVGAGI. CDR3 nucleotides: TGTGCCAGCAGTCAACCCGGGGGGATCGGCTACACCTTC. This codes for CASSQPGGIGYTF.